Each of the 30 T cell receptor beta chains below was sequenced from the same sample in a study of identical twins. MiXCR was run by TCRdb on the 5' RACE reads, yielding one entry per CDR3 protein. The table includes over 250,000 distinct CDR3 sequences, nearly 9.5% detected once. The sample also formed part of further work on yellow fever vaccine responses in identical twins.

Sequencing was performed on CD8+ T cells sorted from blood. These receptors were collected from a woman younger than 35 in good health.

This clonotype has ten or more counts. This chain joins TRBV11-2 and TRBJ2-1, with 8 bases matching TRBD2. Germline-derived CDR1 and CDR2 are SGHAT and FQNNGV. The V and J ends lost 3 bases and 6 bases, in that order; junction bases with no gene match: 16. This CDR3 has 18 amino acids. Here the CDR3 reads CASSLFGGNEREFNEQFF. The CDR3 region has the DNA TGTGCCAGCAGCTTGTTCGGTGGGAACGAGCGGGAGTTCAATGAGCAGTTCTTC.

Ten or more counts support this clonotype. The J gene is TRBJ2-7, the V gene TRBV7-9, with 9 bases fitting TRBD2. Germline V gene data show CDR1 as SEHNR and CDR2 as FQNEAQ (reference sequence). The CDR3 sequence is 16 residues long. With 1 base clipped from V and 0 bases from J, the junction kept 4 bases outside the gene matches. This chain's CDR3 is CASSLETSGSSYEQYF. The CDR3 nucleotides are TGTGCCAGCAGCTTAGAGACTAGCGGAAGCTCCTACGAGCAGTACTTC.

This sequence joins TRBV27 and TRBJ2-6; 7 nucleotides line up with TRBD1. Losses at the gene ends were 5 bases for V and 1 base for J; bases not matched to a gene: 14. The CDR3 runs 19 residues. The germline V gene has CDR1 MNHEY and CDR2 SMNVEV (reference sequence). CDR3 sequence reads: CASSLLPGTVDSGANVLTF. CDR3 in DNA: TGTGCCAGCAGTCTCTTACCCGGGACAGTGGATTCTGGGGCCAACGTCCTGACTTTC.

This clonotype was counted ten times or more. The chain combines TRBV5-5 with TRBJ2-7, with 7 nucleotides matching TRBD1. The CDR3 spans 13 residues. The germline V gene encodes CDR1 SGHKS and CDR2 YYEKEE (reference sequence). The junction had 2 bases not matched to a gene; V was cut back by 1 base and J by 4 bases. In DNA, the CDR3 is TGTGCCAGCAGCTTGTGGACAGGATACGAGCAGTACTTC. Translated: CASSLWTGYEQYF.

In its sample, this clonotype was seen a few times. This rearrangement joins TRBV7-9 to TRBJ2-1; D perhaps matches TRBD1 (5 bases). V was trimmed by 7 bases and J by 0 bases, leaving 19 bases between them. Germline V gives CDR1 SEHNR, CDR2 FQNEAQ (reference sequence). The length of the CDR3 is 17 residues. CDR3 sequence (DNA): TGTGCCAGCACCCAGGTCCCACAGGTAGTCTCCTACAATGAGCAGTTCTTC. It yields the protein CASTQVPQVVSYNEQFF.

This clonotype was seen repeatedly, ten times or more. This sequence joins TRBV7-2 and TRBJ2-6, with D unclear. Between the trimmed V and J ends, which lost 0 bases and 1 base, there was a span of 13 bases. CDR3 length: 18 amino acids. Germline CDR1 is SGHTA and CDR2 is FQGNSA. The CDR3 nucleotides are TGTGCCAGCAGCTTAGCAGGGCTCTTTAGGTCTGGGGCCAACGTCCTGACTTTC. It yields the protein CASSLAGLFRSGANVLTF.

This clonotype has at least ten counts. The rearrangement links TRBV6-2 or TRBV6-3 to TRBJ1-1; the D is unclear. There are 13 residues in the CDR3. The germline V and J ends were trimmed by 6 bases and 1 base, with 9 bases remaining between them. CDR1 is MNHEY, CDR2 SVGEGT, per germline. The CDR3 protein is CASSPRENTEAFF. The CDR3 DNA reads TGTGCCAGCAGCCCGCGGGAGAACACTGAAGCTTTCTTT.

The CDR3 nucleotides read TGTGCCAGCAGTGCCGGGACTAGCGGGGGGCCCTCCTACAATGAGCAGTTCTTC. Its protein is CASSAGTSGGPSYNEQFF. V is TRBV2 and J is TRBJ2-1, with 15 bases aligning to TRBD2. Germline CDR1 is SNHLY and CDR2 is FYNNEI. The CDR3 length is 18 residues. Trimming at V came to 4 bases and at J to 0 bases, leaving 4 bases not matched to a gene. Variable domain in full (rest from reference TRBV2 and TRBJ2-1): EPEVTQTPSHQVTQMGQEVILRCVPISNHLYFYWYRQILGQKVEFLVSFYNNEISEKSEIFDDQFSVERPDGSNFTLKIRSTKLEDSAMYFCASSAGTSGGPSYNEQFFGPGTRLTVL.

The chain recombines TRBV7-9 with TRBJ2-7; D remains unclear. Germline CDR1 is SEHNR and CDR2 is FQNEAQ (reference sequence). Trimming took off 1 base at V and 2 bases at J, with 12 bases between the two ends. There are 15 residues in the CDR3. The DNA of the CDR3 is TGTGCCAGCAGCTTAGGGCTAGGTGAAACCTACGAGCAGTACTTC. Translation gives CASSLGLGETYEQYF.

This clonotype was seen many times. This chain joins TRBV2 and TRBJ2-7; 14 nucleotides align to TRBD2. The ends lost 7 bases at V and 6 bases at J; junction bases unmatched: 5. Germline loops: CDR1 SNHLY, CDR2 FYNNEI. CDR3 length equals 14 residues. CDR3 sequence: CASTGTSGSFEQYF. CDR3 nucleotide sequence: TGTGCCAGCACCGGGACTAGCGGGAGCTTCGAGCAGTACTTC.

This clonotype came up a few times. The rearrangement joins TRBV11-1 to TRBJ2-3; 8 nucleotides align to TRBD2. CDR1 is SGHAT and CDR2 is FQDESV in the germline V gene (reference sequence). The CDR3 spans 18 residues. The ends lost 5 bases at V and 2 bases at J; junction bases unmatched: 15. CDR3: CASSPPGGSGAITDTQYF. The CDR3 DNA reads TGTGCCAGCAGCCCGCCCGGGGGTAGCGGGGCGATCACAGATACGCAGTATTTT.

This clonotype appeared many times. The V gene is TRBV29-1, the J gene TRBJ2-1; D uncertain. CDR1 and CDR2 from the germline V gene are SQVTM and ANQGSEA. The CDR3 consists of 12 residues. The ends were cut back, 7 bases at V and 10 bases at J, with 17 bases in the middle. CDR3 protein: CSGVELSEEQFF. The CDR3 DNA sequence: TGCAGCGGAGTTGAGCTATCTGAGGAGCAGTTCTTC.

This clonotype was seen a few times. The chain couples TRBV20-1 to TRBJ1-4; a possible D gene is TRBD1 (5 bases). This CDR3 is 17 amino acids long. CDR1 DFQATT and CDR2 SNEGSKA come from the germline V gene (reference sequence). V was cut by 0 bases and J by 2 bases, with 16 bases left in between. CDR3 protein: CSARDRQSLITNEKLFF. In nucleotides, the CDR3 is TGCAGTGCTAGAGACCGACAGTCTCTCATCACTAATGAAAAACTGTTTTTT.

The chain employs TRBV3-1 and TRBJ2-7; D is unclear. The CDR3 is made up of 12 amino acids. Trimming removed 1 base from V and 6 bases from J, with 7 bases in between. Germline V gene data show CDR1 as LGHDT and CDR2 as YNNKEL (reference sequence). The CDR3 reads CASSQGPIEQYF. The CDR3 nucleotides read TGTGCCAGCAGCCAAGGCCCCATCGAGCAGTACTTC.

This clonotype was observed at least ten times. The CDR3 bases are TGTGCCAGCAGTTCGGGACTAGCGGGGGCCTCCTACAATGAGCAGTTCTTC. It is translated as CASSSGLAGASYNEQFF. This chain joins TRBV7-9 and TRBJ2-1; 14 positions match TRBD2. This CDR3 region has 17 residues. The trim removed 6 bases at V and 0 bases at J, leaving 4 bases unmatched. In germline, CDR1 is SEHNR, CDR2 FQNEAQ (reference sequence).

The rearrangement joins TRBV5-1 to TRBJ1-1; TRBD1 matches at 9 bases. Per the germline V gene, CDR1 is SGHRS and CDR2 is YFSETQ. CDR3 size: 14 residues. V was clipped by 4 bases and J by 6 bases; unmatched bases: 7. Here the CDR3 DNA reads TGCGCCAGCAGCCCCGGGACAGGGAGTCCTGAAGCTTTCTTT. The encoded protein is CASSPGTGSPEAFF. Full variable domain (missing parts from reference TRBV5-1 and TRBJ1-1): KAGVTQTPRYLIKTRGQQVTLSCSPISGHRSVSWYQQTPGQGLQFLFEYFSETQRNKGNFPGRFSGRQFSNSRSEMNVSTLELGDSALYLCASSPGTGSPEAFFGQGTRLTVV.

This clonotype was seen a few times. The chain employs TRBV7-9 and TRBJ2-7; D might be TRBD1 or TRBD2, each matching 5 bases. Trimming left V 4 bases short and J 2 bases short, with 12 bases between. Germline CDR1 and CDR2: SEHNR and FQNEAQ (reference sequence). The CDR3 runs to 14 residues. The CDR3 sequence is CASSSRDGAYEQYF. CDR3 nucleotides: TGTGCCAGCAGCTCCCGGGACGGGGCCTACGAGCAGTACTTC.

The CDR3 here is CSVGTGNYEQYF. In DNA form, the CDR3 reads TGCAGCGTCGGGACAGGGAATTACGAGCAGTACTTC. V usage is TRBV29-1 and J usage is TRBJ2-7; 9 bases agree with TRBD1. The CDR3 sequence is 12 residues long. With V trimmed by 6 bases and J by 4 bases, 4 bases remained unmatched. The germline CDR1 and CDR2 sequences are SQVTM and ANQGSEA.

A few counts support this clonotype. J is TRBJ2-7 and V is TRBV29-1, with a possible D match to TRBD1 (5 bases). Germline CDR1 reads SQVTM; CDR2 reads ANQGSEA. The V and J ends lost 0 bases and 5 bases respectively, with 17 bases between them. CDR3 length equals 15 residues. CDR3 loop: CSVEDRSGRVHEQYF. The DNA of the CDR3 is TGCAGCGTTGAAGATCGGTCCGGCAGGGTCCACGAGCAGTACTTC.

This clonotype was counted ten times or more. V usage is TRBV5-1 and J usage is TRBJ2-1, with D unclear. This CDR3 spans 12 amino acids. V lost 4 bases and J 6 bases, leaving 8 bases between the germline ends. Germline CDR1 reads SGHRS; CDR2 reads YFSETQ. DNA for the CDR3: TGCGCCAGCAGCATTAGGAGCAATGAGCAGTTCTTC. This encodes CASSIRSNEQFF.

The chain links TRBV6-4 to TRBJ2-3, with a tentative D call TRBD1 (7 bases). V lost 0 bases and J lost 4, with 14 bases in between. The CDR3 is made up of 16 amino acids. Looked up from germline, CDR1 is MRHNA and CDR2 is SNTAGT. The CDR3 reads CASSDSGRGEADTQYF. For the CDR3, the DNA is TGTGCCAGCAGTGACTCGGGCAGGGGGGAAGCAGATACGCAGTATTTT.

In its sample, this clonotype was seen many times. The chain uses TRBV9 and TRBJ2-7; D not resolved. The CDR3 has 12 residues. Germline V lookup: CDR1 SGDLS, CDR2 YYNGEE. Trimming removed 4 bases at V and 0 bases at J, with 5 bases between. CDR3 DNA sequence: TGTGCCAGCAGCTCCAACTCCTACGAGCAGTACTTC. Residues: CASSSNSYEQYF.

This clonotype has more than one count but fewer than ten. The V gene is TRBV11-1, the J gene TRBJ1-4, with 10 bases fitting TRBD1. Trimming took 4 bases from V and 0 from J; bases not matched to a gene: 11. CDR3 length: 19 residues. The germline gives CDR1 SGHAT, CDR2 FQDESV (reference sequence). The CDR3 sequence: CASSSTDRGFAATNEKLFF. The CDR3 region has the DNA TGTGCCAGCAGCTCCACGGACAGGGGGTTCGCTGCAACTAATGAAAAACTGTTTTTT.

The chain combines TRBV7-9 with TRBJ2-7; a possible D gene is TRBD1 (5 bases). Germline CDR1 SEHNR, CDR2 FQNEAQ (reference sequence). The CDR3 runs to 14 residues. V was cut by 1 base and J by 3 bases, with 10 bases left in between. CDR3 in DNA: TGTGCCAGCAGCTTAGATTACAGGATCTACGAGCAGTACTTC. Its translation: CASSLDYRIYEQYF.

The gene calls are TRBV20-1 and TRBJ2-1, with a tentative D call TRBD2 (5 bases). The V end was cut by 0 bases, the J end by 3 bases, with 18 bases between. The CDR3 has 17 residues. The germline V gene has CDR1 DFQATT and CDR2 SNEGSKA (reference sequence). As DNA, the CDR3 is TGCAGTGCTAGAGATCCGACCGGAGGAGCCCACTACAATGAGCAGTTCTTC. Amino acids: CSARDPTGGAHYNEQFF.

A few counts support this clonotype. V and J are TRBV11-2 and TRBJ2-5, with 8 nucleotides matching TRBD1. The CDR3 covers 16 residues. J lost 2 bases, V lost 7 bases, and 12 bases had no gene match. Germline V gene sequence: CDR1 SGHAT, CDR2 FQNNGV. The CDR3 DNA is TGTGCCAGCACCCTCGGGGCACAGGGGGGACAAGAGACCCAGTACTTC. This translates into CASTLGAQGGQETQYF.

There are a few counts of this clonotype. The chain has TRBV7-9 and TRBJ1-1, with 8 nucleotides matching TRBD1. This CDR3 is built from 13 residues. Germline assignment: CDR1 SEHNR and CDR2 FQNEAQ (reference sequence). The J segment lost 4 bases and the V segment lost 5 bases, leaving 3 bases of the junction unmatched. CDR3 sequence (DNA): TGTGCCAGCAGCCCAGGGGGCAGCACTGAAGCTTTCTTT. The encoded protein is CASSPGGSTEAFF.

This clonotype was counted only a few times. The rearrangement uses TRBV11-2 and TRBJ1-2, with D tentatively TRBD1 (5 bases). This CDR3 has 16 residues. V shed 0 bases and J shed 5 bases, with 16 bases lying between them. The germline gives CDR1 SGHAT, CDR2 FQNNGV. The CDR3 loop is CASSLEFGARIYGYTF. For the CDR3, the DNA is TGTGCCAGCAGCTTAGAATTTGGGGCGCGGATATATGGCTACACCTTC.

Many counts were recorded for this clonotype. The chain employs TRBV4-3 and TRBJ2-1, with 8 bases lining up with TRBD2. Germline lookup yields CDR1 LGHNA and CDR2 YSLEER. Losses at the gene ends were 0 bases for V and 4 bases for J; bases not matched to a gene: 8. The CDR3 sequence is 17 residues long. The CDR3 nucleotides read TGCGCCAGCAGCCAAGAGAGGATGTTAGCGGGGTACAATGAGCAGTTCTTC. Translated: CASSQERMLAGYNEQFF.

This clonotype was counted many times. The chain uses TRBV27 and TRBJ2-7; 7 bases fit TRBD2. CDR1 and CDR2 from the germline V gene are MNHEY and SMNVEV (reference sequence). There are 13 residues in the CDR3. Losses at the gene ends were 3 bases for V and 2 bases for J; bases not matched to a gene: 1. CDR3 sequence: CASSFGLAYEQYF. Here the CDR3 DNA reads TGTGCCAGCAGTTTTGGACTAGCCTACGAGCAGTACTTC.